Following are 8 T cell receptor beta chains from one sample sequenced in a study of blood T cell repertoires in COVID-19. Data came from immunoSEQ multiplex PCR; TCRdb stores just in-frame clones and leaves some out. The sample lists some 88,000 clones, approximately 90% occurring once. The sequenced material came from peripheral blood. Receptors were obtained from a human donor with active COVID-19. The donor label of this sample is uncertain.

This clone was seen a single time. This chain uses TRBV29-1 with TRBJ1-6; 8 bases align to TRBD1. CDR3 length: 16 residues. Trimming cost V 2 bases and J 10 bases; bases outside gene matches: 13. Germline assignment: CDR1 SQVTM and CDR2 ANQGSEA. The CDR3 nucleotides read TGCAGCGTTGAAAGGCGCTGCAGGGGGCTAAACTCACCCCTCCACTTT. Translating gives CSVERRCRGLNSPLHF. The whole variable domain, filled in from reference TRBV29-1 and TRBJ1-6, reads SAVISQKPSRDICQRGTSLTIQCQVDSQVTMMFWYRQQPGQSLTLIATANQGSEATYESGFVIDKFPISRPNLTFSTLTVSNMSPEDSSIYLCSVERRCRGLNSPLHFGNGTRLTVT.

A word on this clone: The sample carries other DNA sequences with the same CDR3. The chain couples TRBV19 to TRBJ2-1; the D is unclear. Germline values: CDR1 LNHDA, CDR2 SQIVND (reference sequence). Trimming left V 3 bases short and J 0 bases short, with 9 bases between. This CDR3 region has 15 residues. The CDR3 nucleotides read TGTGCCAGTAGTATCGGAAGGAGCTCCTACAATGAGCAGTTCTTC. Encoded protein: CASSIGRSSYNEQFF.

This clone was seen just once. V and J are TRBV12-3 or TRBV12-4 and TRBJ1-2; no clear D gene. V lost 5 bases, J lost 6 bases, and 10 bases lay in between. This CDR3 comprises 12 residues. The CDR3 is CASSRGGNGYTF. The DNA for the CDR3 is TGTGCCAGCAGTCGGGGAGGGAATGGCTACACCTTC.

The gene calls are TRBV5-1 and TRBJ2-3; 10 bases map to TRBD1. The germline gives CDR1 SGHRS, CDR2 YFSETQ. The CDR3 spans 16 residues. V lost 4 bases, J lost 3 bases, and 8 bases stayed unmatched. The CDR3 nucleotides read TGCGCCAGCAGCCCGCCGACAGGGGGCAAAACAGATACGCAGTATTTT. It encodes CASSPPTGGKTDTQYF.

The chain joins TRBV6-2 or TRBV6-3 to TRBJ1-5, with D unclear. Per germline, CDR1 MNHEY and CDR2 SVGEGT. The CDR3 length is 13 residues. V gave up 2 bases and J gave up 2 bases, with 4 bases separating them. In DNA form, the CDR3 reads TGTGCCAGCAGTTACCCTGGCAATCAGCCCCAGCATTTT. Encoded protein: CASSYPGNQPQHF.

The rearrangement joins TRBV27 to TRBJ2-5, with D perhaps TRBD1 (6 bases). Germline values: CDR1 MNHEY, CDR2 SMNVEV (reference sequence). CDR3 length: 15 amino acids. V lost 3 bases and J lost 2, with 13 bases in between. This chain's CDR3 is CASSFTGMGQETQYF. Written as DNA, the CDR3 is TGTGCCAGCAGTTTTACAGGGATGGGACAAGAGACCCAGTACTTC.

The chain uses TRBV28 and TRBJ1-6; D remains ambiguous. CDR3 length: 14 amino acids. Germline values: CDR1 MDHEN, CDR2 SYDVKM. The V end lost 3 bases, the J end lost 7 bases, and 10 bases lay between the germline ends. CDR3 coding DNA: TGTGCCAGCAGTTTCTCACAGTCAAATTCACCCCTCCACTTT. Its translation is CASSFSQSNSPLHF. The whole variable domain, remainder taken from reference TRBV28 and TRBJ1-6, is DVKVTQSSRYLVKRTGEKVFLECVQDMDHENMFWYRQDPGLGLRLIYFSYDVKMKEKGDIPEGYSVSREKKERFSLILESASTNQTSMYLCASSFSQSNSPLHFGNGTRLTVT.

The DNA for the CDR3 is TGTGCCAGCAGTCTAGACAGGGGGAACACTGAAGCTTTCTTT. It encodes CASSLDRGNTEAFF. This chain links TRBV11-2 with TRBJ1-1, with TRBD1 matching 8 bases. The V gene's germline CDR1 is SGHAT and CDR2 FQNNGV. The CDR3 extends over 14 amino acids. V was clipped by 6 bases and J by 1 base; unmatched bases: 4.